The clone carrying this T cell receptor (beta chain) is a singleton in its sample. Its antigen is not known. The data derive from a study of OX40 agonist ivuxolimab in advanced cancers. Whole-study context: Each patient was given ivuxolimab into a vein every 2 weeks, at 0.01 to 10 mg/kg.

Germline CDR1 and CDR2: MNHEY and SVGAGI. Trimming stripped 4 bases from V and 2 bases from J, with 12 bases between. The length of the CDR3 is 14 residues. Overall study findings and caveats: Patients who responded partially at 0.1-3.0 mg/kg showed clonal expansion ranking among the lowest. Relative to CD4+, CD8+ T cells held more expanded clones on average.

Measured with immunoSEQ multiplex PCR; TCRdb has only the in-frame clones, and not every one. The sample records roughly 110,000 clones, just over 90% being singletons. Sequenced here: CD4+ or CD8+ T cells sorted from blood, sampled in a trial of the OX40 agonist ivuxolimab. V gene TRBV6-5 combines with J gene TRBJ2-7; tentatively, D is TRBD2 (6 bases). The receptor was isolated from an adult with an advanced solid tumor such as melanoma, head and neck, liver or kidney cancer. This CDR3 reads CASSSGWGAYEQYF. In DNA form, the CDR3 reads TGTGCCAGCAGTTCGGGTTGGGGGGCCTACGAGCAGTACTTC.